Included here is one TCR beta chain sequence, with context. These data come from a study of blood T cell repertoires in COVID-19. Study-wide context: Researchers got acute and convalescent COVID-19 samples from the United States, Italy and Spain.

How the authors handled the data: Estimated nucleated cell counts came from reference gene primer amplification. The assay was immunoSEQ multiplex PCR, and TCRdb's table has in-frame clones only and misses some. V and J calls plus clone size are reproduced from that table; the DNA served to infer D and trimming. The sample holds 30,000 to 40,000 clones, 90% seen once. In germline, CDR1 is LGHDT, CDR2 YNNKEL (reference sequence). The CDR3 is 13 amino acids. Trimming removed 2 bases from V and 3 bases from J, with 8 bases in between. This receptor was identified in a man aged 60-69 years with active or convalescent COVID-19. Sample: peripheral blood. The V and J genes are TRBV3-1 (or the pseudogene TRBV3-2) and TRBJ2-7; a possible D gene is TRBD1 (5 bases). The CDR3 region has the DNA TGTGCCAGCAGCCAAAAGACAGACTACGAGCAGTACTTC. Amino acid sequence: CASSQKTDYEQYF.